Each of the 18 T cell receptor beta chains below was sequenced from the same sample in a study of T cells after yellow fever vaccination. One entry per CDR3 protein, called by TCRdb with MiXCR from the 5' RACE reads. The sample gives about 220,000 distinct CDR3 sequences, roughly 3% of which show up once; 2.5% to 3.5% is in the top ten. The sequencing here drew on CD4+ T cells sorted from PBMCs, taken 10 days after the yellow fever booster vaccination. Every receptor here comes from a man aged 18 to 29 who received the YFV17D yellow fever vaccine.

This clonotype was detected ten times or more. This chain links TRBV7-2 with TRBJ2-3; D unresolved. CDR1 is SGHTA, CDR2 FQGNSA, per germline. The CDR3 sequence is 14 residues long. V was clipped by 4 bases and J by 0 bases, with 8 bases between them. The CDR3 DNA reads as TGTGCCAGCAGCTCTAGTGCCAGCACAGATACGCAGTATTTT. This translates into CASSSSASTDTQYF.

This clonotype was detected only a few times. V gene TRBV23-1 combines with J gene TRBJ1-3; no clear D. TRBV23-1 counts as an open reading frame of uncertain function. Trimming shortened V by 0 bases and J by 14 bases, and 17 bases separated the two germline ends. The CDR3 is 14 residues long. As DNA, the CDR3 is TGCGCCAGCAGTCAATCCCCCCACCCGCCGGCCCTATATTTT. Translation gives CASSQSPHPPALYF.

This clonotype was seen repeatedly, ten times or more. This chain connects TRBV2 to TRBJ2-6; D not resolved. V shed 4 bases and J shed 0 bases, with 4 bases lying between them. The length of the CDR3 is 14 residues. CDR1 is SNHLY, CDR2 FYNNEI, per germline. In DNA, the CDR3 is TGTGCCAGCAGTGGGCCCTCTGGGGCCAACGTCCTGACTTTC. Translation: CASSGPSGANVLTF.

This clonotype was seen repeatedly, ten times or more. The V gene is TRBV5-1, the J gene TRBJ1-2; 8 bases map to TRBD1. CDR1 SGHRS and CDR2 YFSETQ come from the germline V gene. Germline trimming cut 2 bases from V and 6 bases from J; bases unmatched to any gene: 6. The CDR3 is 14 amino acids. The CDR3 region is CASSFDRGDDGYTF. CDR3 nucleotide sequence: TGCGCCAGCAGCTTCGACAGGGGCGATGATGGCTACACCTTC.

This clonotype was observed at least ten times. The CDR3 here is CSVGGVLNTEAFF. The CDR3 DNA follows: TGCAGCGTTGGTGGGGTACTGAACACTGAAGCTTTCTTT. The V gene is TRBV29-1, the J gene TRBJ1-1; D is unresolved. The length of the CDR3 is 13 residues. V lost 4 bases to trimming and J lost 0 bases, with 9 bases between them. Germline-derived CDR1 and CDR2 are SQVTM and ANQGSEA.

This clonotype occurred many times. The rearrangement links TRBV20-1 to TRBJ2-1, with TRBD2 matching 9 bases. V dropped 6 bases and J dropped 9; count of bases not matched to a gene: 12. The CDR3 sequence is 14 residues long. Germline values: CDR1 DFQATT, CDR2 SNEGSKA (reference sequence). The CDR3 DNA reads TGCAGTGCCGGGTGGGCTAGCGGGGCGGGTGAGCAGTTCTTC. Its translation is CSAGWASGAGEQFF.

This clonotype was counted ten times or more. The V gene is TRBV5-5, the J gene TRBJ2-4; perhaps D is TRBD1 or TRBD2 (5 bases each). Deletions cut 4 bases from V and 6 bases from J, with 17 bases between. The CDR3 covers 15 residues. Per the germline V gene, CDR1 is SGHKS and CDR2 is YYEKEE (reference sequence). The CDR3 reads CASSLGTVVGNIQYF. Here the CDR3 DNA reads TGTGCCAGCAGCCTAGGGACGGTGGTTGGAAACATTCAGTACTTC.

This clonotype was counted many times. This chain connects TRBV5-1 to TRBJ2-7; no firm D call. From germline, CDR1 is SGHRS and CDR2 YFSETQ. The CDR3 covers 13 residues. V was cut by 2 bases and J by 3 bases, with 9 bases left in between. The CDR3 is CASSLTSDYEQYV. The CDR3 coding sequence is TGCGCCAGCAGCTTAACAAGCGACTACGAGCAGTACGTC.

The chain has TRBV12-3 or TRBV12-4 and TRBJ1-3, with D perhaps matching TRBD1 (6 bases). The CDR3 is 14 residues long. Trimming took 5 bases from V and 4 from J, leaving 12 bases between them. CDR3 sequence reads: CASSHRDNGNTIYF. The CDR3 DNA reads as TGTGCCAGCAGTCACCGGGACAACGGAAACACCATATATTTT.

The table lists this clonotype with a few counts. J is TRBJ1-1 and V is TRBV7-9; the match to TRBD1 covers 7 bases. There are 14 residues in the CDR3. V lost 7 bases, J lost 1 base, and 6 bases stayed unmatched. Germline V gives CDR1 SEHNR, CDR2 FQNEAQ (reference sequence). The CDR3 bases are TGTGCCAGCATCCCAGGGACAGAGAACACTGAAGCTTTCTTT. Its protein is CASIPGTENTEAFF.

This clonotype was recorded at least ten times. The chain links TRBV4-1 to TRBJ1-3; D call uncertain. CDR1 MGHRA and CDR2 YSYEKL come from the germline V gene. The CDR3 spans 16 residues. V lost 0 bases and J lost 2, with 11 bases in between. The CDR3 loop is CASSQDRVTAGNTIYF. CDR3 DNA: TGCGCCAGCAGCCAAGATCGTGTAACGGCTGGAAACACCATATATTTT.

This clonotype has at least ten counts. The gene calls are TRBV7-2 and TRBJ2-3, with D possibly TRBD1 on 6 matching bases. In germline, CDR1 is SGHTA, CDR2 FQGNSA. The germline V and J ends were trimmed by 3 bases and 3 bases, with 7 bases remaining between them. CDR3 length: 13 residues. In DNA, the CDR3 is TGTGCCAGCAGCTTCAGGGGAACAGATACGCAGTATTTT. Its protein product is CASSFRGTDTQYF. Supplemented by reference TRBV7-2 and TRBJ2-3, the full variable domain reads GAGVSQSPSNKVTEKGKDVELRCDPISGHTALYWYRQSLGQGLEFLIYFQGNSAPDKSGLPSDRFSAERTGGSVSTLTIQRTQQEDSAVYLCASSFRGTDTQYFGPGTRLTVL.

This clonotype was counted at least ten times. The chain combines TRBV5-1 with TRBJ2-7; 8 bases line up with TRBD1. The germline gives CDR1 SGHRS, CDR2 YFSETQ. The CDR3 is 14 residues long. The CDR3 sequence is CASRLGQDSYEQYV. CDR3 DNA sequence: TGCGCCAGCAGGTTGGGACAGGACTCCTACGAGCAGTACGTC.

The chain has TRBV27 and TRBJ2-7, with 7 bases that match TRBD2. V lost 3 bases and J lost 0; bases outside the gene matches: 8. This CDR3 region has 16 residues. Germline-derived CDR1 and CDR2 are MNHEY and SMNVEV (reference sequence). The CDR3 reads CASSFEFGGSSYEQYF. CDR3 DNA: TGTGCCAGCAGTTTCGAGTTCGGGGGGAGCTCCTACGAGCAGTACTTC.

The genes are TRBV19 and TRBJ2-3; 8 nucleotides match TRBD1. Germline CDR1 reads LNHDA; CDR2 reads SQIVND (reference sequence). CDR3 length: 14 residues. J lost 2 bases, V lost 6 bases, and 4 bases had no gene match. This chain's CDR3 is CASRHQGATDTQYF. The DNA for the CDR3 is TGTGCCAGTAGGCACCAGGGGGCCACAGATACGCAGTATTTT.

V is TRBV6-5 and J is TRBJ1-2, with D possibly being TRBD1 (6 bases). CDR3 length equals 16 residues. Looked up from germline, CDR1 is MNHEY and CDR2 is SVGAGI. The V end was cut by 0 bases, the J end by 5 bases, with 16 bases between. The DNA for the CDR3 is TGTGCCAGCAGTTACTCGTCCGGGACACGGGGGTATGGCTACACCTTC. It is translated as CASSYSSGTRGYGYTF.

The sample holds many counts of this clonotype. In nucleotides, the CDR3 is TGCGCCAGCAGCCAAAGGGACAGGGGGGACACTGAAGCTTTCTTT. This translates into CASSQRDRGDTEAFF. The J gene is TRBJ1-1, the V gene TRBV5-1; 11 bases are a match to TRBD1. The germline CDR1 and CDR2 sequences are SGHRS and YFSETQ. The CDR3 loop spans 15 amino acids. The V gene end was trimmed by 4 bases and the J gene end by 3 bases; junction bases not matched to a gene: 5.

This clonotype was seen ten or more times. Here the CDR3 DNA reads TGCGCCAGCAGCTTCGGGGAAGACACTGAAGCTTTCTTT. The encoded protein is CASSFGEDTEAFF. V is TRBV5-1 and J is TRBJ1-1; no reliable D call. The germline CDR1 and CDR2 sequences are SGHRS and YFSETQ. V lost 2 bases and J 3 bases, leaving 8 bases between the germline ends. This CDR3 has 13 amino acids.